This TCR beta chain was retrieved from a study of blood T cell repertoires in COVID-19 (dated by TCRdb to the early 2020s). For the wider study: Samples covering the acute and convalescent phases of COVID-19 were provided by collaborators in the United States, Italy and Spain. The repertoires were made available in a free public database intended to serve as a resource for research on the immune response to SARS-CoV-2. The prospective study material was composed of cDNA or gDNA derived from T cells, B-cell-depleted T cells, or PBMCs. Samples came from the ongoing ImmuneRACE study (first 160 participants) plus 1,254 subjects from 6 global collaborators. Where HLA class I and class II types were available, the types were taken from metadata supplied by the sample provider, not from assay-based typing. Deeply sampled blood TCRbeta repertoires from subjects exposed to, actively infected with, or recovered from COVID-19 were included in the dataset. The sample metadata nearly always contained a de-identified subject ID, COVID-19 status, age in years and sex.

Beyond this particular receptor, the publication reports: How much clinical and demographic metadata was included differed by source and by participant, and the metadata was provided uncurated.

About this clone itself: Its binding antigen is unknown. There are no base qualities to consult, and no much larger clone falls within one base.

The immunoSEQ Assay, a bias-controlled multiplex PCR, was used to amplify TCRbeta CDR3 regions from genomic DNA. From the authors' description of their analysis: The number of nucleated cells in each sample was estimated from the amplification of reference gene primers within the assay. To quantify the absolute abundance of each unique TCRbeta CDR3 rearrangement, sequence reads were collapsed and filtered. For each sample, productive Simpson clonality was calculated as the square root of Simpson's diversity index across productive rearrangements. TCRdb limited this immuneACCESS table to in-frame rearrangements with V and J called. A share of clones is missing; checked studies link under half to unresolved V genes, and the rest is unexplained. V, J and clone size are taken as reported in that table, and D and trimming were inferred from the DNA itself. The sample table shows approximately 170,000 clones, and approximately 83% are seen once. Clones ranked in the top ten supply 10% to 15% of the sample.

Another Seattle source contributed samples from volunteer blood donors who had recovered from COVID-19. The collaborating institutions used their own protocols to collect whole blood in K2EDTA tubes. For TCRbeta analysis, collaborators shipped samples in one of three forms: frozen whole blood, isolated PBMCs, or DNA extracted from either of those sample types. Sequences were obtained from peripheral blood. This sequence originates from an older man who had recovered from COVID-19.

The CDR3 is CASSEEGLAGEAAKNIQYF. The DNA reads TGTGCCAGCAGTGAAGAAGGGCTAGCGGGAGAGGCGGCCAAAAACATTCAGTACTTC. The chain is encoded by TRBV2 joined to TRBJ2-4; a stretch of 10 junction bases matches TRBD2. V and J are trimmed by 1 base and 1 base, and the gene matches miss 10 bases of the junction. Based on the germline V gene, the CDR1 and CDR2 sequences are SNHLY and FYNNEI. Including cysteine and phenylalanine, the CDR3 has 19 amino acids. The retained sequence is limited to the CDR3, 57 bases, with the frame set at the first base.